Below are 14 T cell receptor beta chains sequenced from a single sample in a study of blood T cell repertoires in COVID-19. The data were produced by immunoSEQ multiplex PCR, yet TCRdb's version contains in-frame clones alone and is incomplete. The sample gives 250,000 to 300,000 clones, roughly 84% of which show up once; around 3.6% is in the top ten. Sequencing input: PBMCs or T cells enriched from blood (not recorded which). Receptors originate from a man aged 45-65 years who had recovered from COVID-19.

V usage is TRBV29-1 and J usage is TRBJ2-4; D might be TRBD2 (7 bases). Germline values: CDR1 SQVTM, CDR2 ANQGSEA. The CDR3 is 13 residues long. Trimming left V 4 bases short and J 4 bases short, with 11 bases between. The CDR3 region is CSVGGGGKNIQYF. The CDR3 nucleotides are TGCAGCGTTGGCGGGGGCGGAAAAAACATTCAGTACTTC.

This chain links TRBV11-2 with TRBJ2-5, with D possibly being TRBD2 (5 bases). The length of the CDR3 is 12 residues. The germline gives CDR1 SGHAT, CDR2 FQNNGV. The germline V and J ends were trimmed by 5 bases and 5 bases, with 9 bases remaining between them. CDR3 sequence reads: CASSPQRETQYF. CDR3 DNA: TGTGCCAGCAGCCCACAGCGGGAGACCCAGTACTTC.

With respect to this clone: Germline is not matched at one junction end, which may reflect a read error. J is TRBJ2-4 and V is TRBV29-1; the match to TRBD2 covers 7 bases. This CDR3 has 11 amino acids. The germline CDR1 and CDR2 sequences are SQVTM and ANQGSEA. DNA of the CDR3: TGCAGCGTTGAAGAGGGAGGGTTCAGTCACTTC. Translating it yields CSVEEGGFSHF.

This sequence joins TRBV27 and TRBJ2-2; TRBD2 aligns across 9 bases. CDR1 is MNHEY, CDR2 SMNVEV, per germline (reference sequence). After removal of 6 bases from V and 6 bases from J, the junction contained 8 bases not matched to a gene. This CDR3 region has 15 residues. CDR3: CASSHRGTSPGELFF. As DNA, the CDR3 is TGTGCCAGCAGCCACCGCGGGACTAGCCCCGGGGAGCTGTTTTTT.

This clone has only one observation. The CDR3 nucleotides are TGCGCCAGCAGTGAGTCGCGGGGGCTAACCGGGGAGCTGTTTTTT. This codes for CASSESRGLTGELFF. The V gene is TRBV10-1, the J gene TRBJ2-2; D is perhaps TRBD2 (7 bases). The CDR3 has 15 residues. Germline lookup yields CDR1 WNHNN and CDR2 SYGVQD (reference sequence). V was shortened by 0 bases and J by 5 bases, with 10 bases between the two germline ends.

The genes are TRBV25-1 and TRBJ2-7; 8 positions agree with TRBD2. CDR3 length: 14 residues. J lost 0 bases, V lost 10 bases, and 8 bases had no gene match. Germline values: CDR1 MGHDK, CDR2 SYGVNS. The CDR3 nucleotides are TGTGCCACCCGGGGGGGAGGAGGCTCCTACGAGCAGTACTTC. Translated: CATRGGGGSYEQYF.

DNA of the CDR3: TGTGCCAGCAGCTCGACTAGATACCCCTACAATGAGCAGTTCTTC. Translating gives CASSSTRYPYNEQFF. The rearrangement uses TRBV7-2 and TRBJ2-1; maybe TRBD2 (6 bases). Trimming pared 4 bases from V and 2 bases from J, leaving 12 bases between. This CDR3 is built from 15 residues. CDR1 is SGHTA, CDR2 FQGNSA, per germline.

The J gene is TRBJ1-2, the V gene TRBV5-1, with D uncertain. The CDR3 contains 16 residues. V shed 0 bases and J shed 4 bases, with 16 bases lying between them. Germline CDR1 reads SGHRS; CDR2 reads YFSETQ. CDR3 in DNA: TGCGCCAGCAGCTTGGATTACCGAGTTAGAAGCTATGGCTACACCTTC. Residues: CASSLDYRVRSYGYTF.

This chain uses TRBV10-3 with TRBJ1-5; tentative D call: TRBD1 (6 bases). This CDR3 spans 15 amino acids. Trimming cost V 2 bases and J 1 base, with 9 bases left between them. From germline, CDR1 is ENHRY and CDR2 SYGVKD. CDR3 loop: CAISETDRSNQPQHF. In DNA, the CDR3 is TGTGCCATCAGTGAGACTGACAGGAGCAATCAGCCCCAGCATTTT.

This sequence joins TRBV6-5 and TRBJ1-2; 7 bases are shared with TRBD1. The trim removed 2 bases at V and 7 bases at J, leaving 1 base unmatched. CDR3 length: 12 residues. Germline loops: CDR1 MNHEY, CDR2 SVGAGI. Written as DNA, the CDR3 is TGTGCCAGCAGTTACGACAGGGTTGGCTACACCTTC. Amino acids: CASSYDRVGYTF.

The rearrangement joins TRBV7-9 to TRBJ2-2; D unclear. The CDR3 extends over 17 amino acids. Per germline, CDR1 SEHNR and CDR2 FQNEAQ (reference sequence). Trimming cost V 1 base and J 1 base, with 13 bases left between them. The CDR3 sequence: CASSLGWAVKNTGELFF. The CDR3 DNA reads TGTGCCAGCAGCTTAGGTTGGGCAGTAAAGAACACCGGGGAGCTGTTTTTT.

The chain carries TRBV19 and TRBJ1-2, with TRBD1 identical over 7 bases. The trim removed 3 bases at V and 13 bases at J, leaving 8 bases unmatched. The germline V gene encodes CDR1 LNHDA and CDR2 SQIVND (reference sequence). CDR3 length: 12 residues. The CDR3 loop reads CASSIRQGTITF. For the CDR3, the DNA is TGTGCCAGTAGTATTAGACAGGGAACAATCACCTTC.

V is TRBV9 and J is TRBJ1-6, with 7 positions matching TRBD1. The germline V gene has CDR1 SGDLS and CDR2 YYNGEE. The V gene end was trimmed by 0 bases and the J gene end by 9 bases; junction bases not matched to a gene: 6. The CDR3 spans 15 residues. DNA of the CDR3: TGTGCCAGCAGCGTAGGAAAGGGGGCAGCTTCACCCCTCCACTTT. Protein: CASSVGKGAASPLHF.

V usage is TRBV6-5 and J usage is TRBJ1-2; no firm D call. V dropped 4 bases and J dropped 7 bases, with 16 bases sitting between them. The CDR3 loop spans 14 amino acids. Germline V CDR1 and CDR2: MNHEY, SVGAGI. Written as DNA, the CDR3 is TGTGCCAGCAGTTCGTCCGAGGGATTTGGTGGCTACACCTTC. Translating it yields CASSSSEGFGGYTF.